The entry below gives a single TCR beta chain sequence along with its context. What it binds is not known. The record originates from a study of cytomegalovirus exposure and HLA in healthy donors. Findings and limits, study-wide: In vitro checks showed that a few CMV-associated chains really do target CMV antigens. The tendency of first-cohort TCR clusters to co-occur in the 90 to 150 validation repertoires was the finding of a later analysis. Rare sequences made up most TCRs, while some public TCRs were found in many donors. Altogether, 160 or so TCR beta chains were recorded as cytomegalovirus-associated.

TCRdb keeps only in-frame clones here, not all; method: immunoSEQ multiplex PCR. In the table there are 190,000 or so clones, 84% of which are singletons. Germline loops: CDR1 SQVTM, CDR2 ANQGSEA. With 3 bases removed from V and 4 bases from J, the gap between germline ends came to 10 bases. CDR3 length: 13 residues. The source of this sequence is a young woman in good health and CMV-seropositive. V is TRBV29-1 and J is TRBJ2-1; the D gene is possibly TRBD2 (6 bases). The sequenced sample consisted of PBMCs. This CDR3 is CSVEVSGYNEQFF. The CDR3 DNA is TGCAGCGTTGAGGTTAGCGGATACAATGAGCAGTTCTTC.